This T cell receptor beta chain is drawn from a study of blood T cells in healthy people across ages (dated by TCRdb to between 2015 and 2017). The study in broad terms: Template switching captured roughly one uniquely barcoded TCR beta cDNA molecule per two T cells in model experiments. Age-related changes in TCR beta repertoire diversity were measured in the study by deep sequencing normalized with unique cDNA molecular identifiers. The study analyzed two additional independent replicas of 1 million unique cDNA reads from the same blood draw for two donors, one aged 18 to 29 and one aged 80 or older. Four age groups were formed from the donors: young (average about 15 years), middle-aged (approximately 40), aged (approximately 60) and long-lived (more than 75). To avoid experimental bias, donors of different ages were distributed randomly across sequencing lanes.

Points the paper makes about the study in general: Compared with the aged group, the long-lived group had more naive CD4+ T cells, fewer expanded clones and increased TCR diversity, a pattern suggesting age selection. Conclusive comparison of naive and antigen-experienced compartments was prevented by the profiling of bulk unsorted PBMCs. Donor CMV infection status was unknown, potentially confounding age-related changes in expanded clonotypes. Estimates of total diversity from one million sequenced T cells were regarded as lower bounds and underestimates. As age increased, observed TCR beta diversity per million T cells dropped in a roughly linear way, and a significant reduction was already evident by age 40. The percentage of naive T cells measured by flow cytometry correlated strongly with observed TCR beta diversity.

This clonotype was counted at least ten times. The specificity of this receptor is unknown. Base qualities were left out, and no much larger clone turns up one base away. Preparation of the library involved 5' RACE. Reads for this sample came from an Illumina HiSeq 2500. The second PCR ran for about 7 to 11 cycles and used a J-beta primer mix along with a sample-barcoded 5' primer. A template-switch 5' adaptor carrying 12 random nucleotides introduced a unique molecular identifier onto each TCR beta cDNA molecule. At least 2.5 million CDR3-containing paired-end reads were obtained from each sample. All of the RNA was converted into first-strand cDNA using the Mint cDNA synthesis kit, with a TRBC-specific oligonucleotide serving as the primer. Following uracil-DNA glycosylase treatment, all cDNA underwent a first 18-cycle PCR with the universal primers M1SS and BC2_uni_R. The authors' pipeline ran thus. For normalization, 1 million high-quality reads, each with a distinct molecular identifier, were randomly selected from each sample. Reads with shared molecular identifiers were discarded instead of being binned into consensus sequences. MiTCR, run with a Q25 quality threshold and the strictest error-elimination algorithm, handled CDR3 identification, clonotype clustering and error correction. A nonparametric unseen species model with Euler transformation was used to estimate lower-bound total TCR beta diversity. Through fastp at Q25 and MiXCR, TCRdb rebuilt clones from the public reads, retaining in-frame beta chains. Each CDR3 protein gets just one entry, which takes the most common genes and DNA from the rows behind it. TCRdb assigned the V and J calls; the authors' analysis was not used. The sample table lists about a million distinct CDR3 sequences, around two fifths of them with a count of one. Together, the top ten hold 13% of the sample.

The approximately 41 donors, aged about 6 to 90 years, were systemically healthy Caucasian individuals from Russia. About 10 milliliters of peripheral blood were drawn from each donor into EDTA-treated Vacutainer tubes. Ficoll-Paque density-gradient centrifugation was used to isolate PBMCs, with at least 6 million obtained per sample. Trizol reagent was used to extract total RNA from the PBMCs, yielding at least 5.5 micrograms per sample. For every donor, flow cytometry on a PBMC aliquot measured the percentage of naive CD45RAhigh/CD27high T cells. Sequencing was done on a sample of blood. The origin of this receptor is a man aged 18 to 35 in good health.

The DNA reads as follows: TGTGCCAGCCGATGGGGCACAGATACGCAGTATTTT. Its translation is CASRWGTDTQYF. The V and J genes are TRBV12-3 or TRBV12-4 and TRBJ2-3; confidence is insufficient to name the D gene. V gives up 8 bases and J gives up 1 base, and the segment between their germline ends measures 7 bases. Including the terminal cysteine and phenylalanine, the CDR3 comprises 12 residues. Only the CDR3 DNA stays, 36 bases, in frame from base 1.